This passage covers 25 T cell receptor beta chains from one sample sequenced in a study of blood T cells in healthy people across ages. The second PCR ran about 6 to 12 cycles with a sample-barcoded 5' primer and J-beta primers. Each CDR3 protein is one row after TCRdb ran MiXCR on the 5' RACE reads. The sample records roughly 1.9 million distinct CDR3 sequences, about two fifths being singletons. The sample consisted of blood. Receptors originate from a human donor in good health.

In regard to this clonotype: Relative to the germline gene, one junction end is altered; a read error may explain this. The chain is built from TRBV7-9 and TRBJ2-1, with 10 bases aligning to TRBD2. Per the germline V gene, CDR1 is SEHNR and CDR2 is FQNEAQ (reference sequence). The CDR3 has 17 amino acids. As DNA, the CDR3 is TGTGCAAGCAGCTTAGGCACCGGGACTAGCGTATACAATGAGCAGTTCTTC. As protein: CASSLGTGTSVYNEQFF.

CDR3: CASSATGTGPSGYTF. For the CDR3, the DNA is TGTGCCAGCAGCGCAACCGGGACAGGGCCCTCTGGCTACACCTTC. The chain joins TRBV9 to TRBJ1-2; 9 bases align to TRBD1. After removal of 3 bases from V and 7 bases from J, the junction contained 10 bases not matched to a gene. Germline assignment: CDR1 SGDLS and CDR2 YYNGEE. The CDR3 consists of 15 residues.

This CDR3 is CSVEGERGASTDTQYF. The CDR3 DNA follows: TGCAGCGTTGAAGGGGAGCGGGGGGCCTCCACAGATACGCAGTATTTT. J is TRBJ2-3 and V is TRBV29-1, with 9 bases aligning to TRBD2. The CDR3 spans 16 residues. J lost 2 bases, V lost 1 base, and 7 bases had no gene match. Germline V gives CDR1 SQVTM, CDR2 ANQGSEA.

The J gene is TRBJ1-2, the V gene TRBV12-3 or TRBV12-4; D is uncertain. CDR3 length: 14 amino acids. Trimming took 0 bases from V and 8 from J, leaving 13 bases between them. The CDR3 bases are TGTGCCAGCAGTTTAGCATACAAGGATGTAGGCTACACCTTC. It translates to CASSLAYKDVGYTF.

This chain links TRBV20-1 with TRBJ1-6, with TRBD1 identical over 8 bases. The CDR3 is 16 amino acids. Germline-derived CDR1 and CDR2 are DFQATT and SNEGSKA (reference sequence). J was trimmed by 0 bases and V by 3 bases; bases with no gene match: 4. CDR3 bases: TGCAGTGCTAGCAGGGACAGGCTCTCCTATAATTCACCCCTCCACTTT. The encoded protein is CSASRDRLSYNSPLHF.

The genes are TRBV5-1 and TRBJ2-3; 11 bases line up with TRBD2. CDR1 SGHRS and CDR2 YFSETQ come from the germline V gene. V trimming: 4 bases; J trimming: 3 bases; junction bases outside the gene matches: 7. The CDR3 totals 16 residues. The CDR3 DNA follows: TGCGCCAGCAGCACAAATAGCGGGAGGGCGACAGATACGCAGTATTTT. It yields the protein CASSTNSGRATDTQYF. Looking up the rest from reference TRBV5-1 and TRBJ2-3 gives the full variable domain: KAGVTQTPRYLIKTRGQQVTLSCSPISGHRSVSWYQQTPGQGLQFLFEYFSETQRNKGNFPGRFSGRQFSNSRSEMNVSTLELGDSALYLCASSTNSGRATDTQYFGPGTRLTVL.

This CDR3 reads CSVGGGNNQPQHF. CDR3 DNA: TGCAGCGTTGGGGGGGGGAACAATCAGCCCCAGCATTTT. The rearrangement links TRBV29-1 to TRBJ1-5; D is perhaps TRBD1 (5 bases). The CDR3 covers 13 residues. Looked up from germline, CDR1 is SQVTM and CDR2 is ANQGSEA. Trimming took off 4 bases at V and 3 bases at J, with 10 bases between the two ends.

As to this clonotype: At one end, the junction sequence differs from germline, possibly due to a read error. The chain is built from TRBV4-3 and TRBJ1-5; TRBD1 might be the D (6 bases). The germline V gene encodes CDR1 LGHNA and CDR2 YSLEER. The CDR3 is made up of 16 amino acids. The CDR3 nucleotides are TGCGCCGGCAGCCGTTTCGCAGGGGAGAGCAATCAGCCCCAGCATTTT. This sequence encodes CAGSRFAGESNQPQHF.

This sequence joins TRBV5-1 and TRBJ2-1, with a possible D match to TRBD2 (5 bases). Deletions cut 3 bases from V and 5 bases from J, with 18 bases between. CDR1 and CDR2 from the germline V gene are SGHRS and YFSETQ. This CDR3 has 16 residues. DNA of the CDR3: TGCGCCAGCAGCTGGGAGAGTGGCCTAATTAACAATGAGCAGTTCTTC. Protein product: CASSWESGLINNEQFF.

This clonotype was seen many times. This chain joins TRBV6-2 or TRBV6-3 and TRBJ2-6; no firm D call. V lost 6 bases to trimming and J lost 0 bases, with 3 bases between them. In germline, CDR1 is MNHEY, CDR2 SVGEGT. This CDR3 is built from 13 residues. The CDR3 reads CASSRSGANVLTF. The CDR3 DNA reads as TGTGCCAGCAGCCGCTCTGGGGCCAACGTCCTGACTTTC.

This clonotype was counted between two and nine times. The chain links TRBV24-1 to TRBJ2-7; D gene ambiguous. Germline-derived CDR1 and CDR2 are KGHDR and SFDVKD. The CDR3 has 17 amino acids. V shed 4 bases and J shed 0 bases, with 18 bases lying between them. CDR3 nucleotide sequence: TGTGCCACCAGTGAGTCCGGGCACTTTCCTTACTCCTACGAGCAGTACTTC. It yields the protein CATSESGHFPYSYEQYF.

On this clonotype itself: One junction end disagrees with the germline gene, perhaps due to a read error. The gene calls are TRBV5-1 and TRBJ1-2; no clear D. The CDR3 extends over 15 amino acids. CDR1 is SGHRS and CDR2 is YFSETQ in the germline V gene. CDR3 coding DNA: TGCGCCAACAGCTTGGTATCTCGAGGGCTGGACGGCTACACCTTC. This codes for CANSLVSRGLDGYTF.

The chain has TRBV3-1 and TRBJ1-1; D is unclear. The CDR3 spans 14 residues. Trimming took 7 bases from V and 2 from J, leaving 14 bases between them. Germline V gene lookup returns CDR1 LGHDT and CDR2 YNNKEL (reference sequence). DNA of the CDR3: TGTGCCAGCACATCGGCCGGGCCCAACACTGAAGCTTTCTTT. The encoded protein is CASTSAGPNTEAFF.

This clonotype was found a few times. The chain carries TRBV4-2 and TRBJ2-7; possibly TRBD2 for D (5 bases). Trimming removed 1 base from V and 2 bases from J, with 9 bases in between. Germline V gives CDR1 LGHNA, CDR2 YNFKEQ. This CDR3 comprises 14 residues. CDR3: CASSQVSGTYEQYF. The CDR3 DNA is TGTGCCAGCAGCCAAGTAAGCGGAACCTACGAGCAGTACTTC.

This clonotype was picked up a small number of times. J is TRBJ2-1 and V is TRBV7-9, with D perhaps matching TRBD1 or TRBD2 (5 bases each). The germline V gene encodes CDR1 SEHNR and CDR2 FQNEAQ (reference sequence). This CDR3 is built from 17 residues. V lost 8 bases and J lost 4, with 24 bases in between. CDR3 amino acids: CASRDRIGTERYNEQFF. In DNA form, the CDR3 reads TGTGCCAGCCGAGATAGGATCGGGACGGAGAGATACAATGAGCAGTTCTTC.

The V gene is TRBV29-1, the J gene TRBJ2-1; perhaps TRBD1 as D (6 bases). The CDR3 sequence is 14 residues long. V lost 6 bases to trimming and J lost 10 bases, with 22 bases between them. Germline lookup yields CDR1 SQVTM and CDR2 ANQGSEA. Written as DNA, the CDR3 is TGCAGCGTCTTGACAGGTGATACATCCTACGAGCAGTTCTTC. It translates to CSVLTGDTSYEQFF.

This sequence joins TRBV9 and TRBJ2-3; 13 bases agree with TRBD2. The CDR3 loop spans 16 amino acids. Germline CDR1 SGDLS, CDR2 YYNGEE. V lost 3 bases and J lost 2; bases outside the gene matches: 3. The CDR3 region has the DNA TGTGCCAGCAGCGGACTAGCGGGGGGCCTCACAGATACGCAGTATTTT. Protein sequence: CASSGLAGGLTDTQYF.

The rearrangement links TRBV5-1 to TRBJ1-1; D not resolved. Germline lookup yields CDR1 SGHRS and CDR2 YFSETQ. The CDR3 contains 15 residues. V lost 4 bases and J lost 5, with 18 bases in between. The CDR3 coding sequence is TGCGCCAGCAGCATAAACGGGAAAGAGGGAACTGAAGCTTTCTTT. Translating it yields CASSINGKEGTEAFF.

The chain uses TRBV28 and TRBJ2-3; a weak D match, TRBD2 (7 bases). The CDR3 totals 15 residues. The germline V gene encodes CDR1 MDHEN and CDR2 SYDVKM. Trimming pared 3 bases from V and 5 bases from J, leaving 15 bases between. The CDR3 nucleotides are TGTGCCAGCAGTTTTCGGGGGGCGATCAGAGATACGCAGTATTTT. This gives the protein CASSFRGAIRDTQYF.

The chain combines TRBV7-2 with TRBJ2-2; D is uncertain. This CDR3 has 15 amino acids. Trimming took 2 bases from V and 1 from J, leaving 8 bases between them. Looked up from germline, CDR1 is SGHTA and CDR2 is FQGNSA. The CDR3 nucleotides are TGTGCCAGCAGCTTATCAACAGAGAACACCGGGGAGCTGTTTTTT. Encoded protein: CASSLSTENTGELFF.

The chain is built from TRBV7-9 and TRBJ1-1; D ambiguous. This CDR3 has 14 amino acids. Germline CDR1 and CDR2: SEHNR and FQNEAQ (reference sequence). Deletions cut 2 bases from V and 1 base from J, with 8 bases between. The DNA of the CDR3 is TGTGCCAGCAGCTTATTTTCTCGGAACACTGAAGCTTTCTTT. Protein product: CASSLFSRNTEAFF. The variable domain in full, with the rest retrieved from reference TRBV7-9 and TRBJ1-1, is DTGVSQNPRHKITKRGQNVTFRCDPISEHNRLYWYRQTLGQGPEFLTYFQNEAQLEKSRLLSDRFSAERPKGSFSTLEIQRTEQGDSAMYLCASSLFSRNTEAFFGQGTRLTVV.

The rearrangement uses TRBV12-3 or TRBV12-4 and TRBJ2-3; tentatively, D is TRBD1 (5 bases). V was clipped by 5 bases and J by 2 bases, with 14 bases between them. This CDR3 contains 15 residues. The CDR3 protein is CASSPTLGLTDTQYF. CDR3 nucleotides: TGTGCCAGCAGTCCCACCCTGGGGCTCACAGATACGCAGTATTTT.

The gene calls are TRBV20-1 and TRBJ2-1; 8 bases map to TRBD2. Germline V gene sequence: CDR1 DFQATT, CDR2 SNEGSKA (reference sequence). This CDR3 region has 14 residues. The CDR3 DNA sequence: TGCACGGCCGAGGGGCGGGGGGCCTACAATGAGCAGTTCTTC. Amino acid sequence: CTAEGRGAYNEQFF.

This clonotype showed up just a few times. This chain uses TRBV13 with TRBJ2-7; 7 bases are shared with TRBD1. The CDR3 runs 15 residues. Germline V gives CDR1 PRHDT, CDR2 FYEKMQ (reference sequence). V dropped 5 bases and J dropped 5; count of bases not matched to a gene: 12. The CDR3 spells CASSRTGESLDEQYF. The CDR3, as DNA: TGTGCCAGCAGCCGTACAGGGGAATCGCTTGACGAGCAGTACTTC. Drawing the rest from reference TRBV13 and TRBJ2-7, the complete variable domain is AAGVIQSPRHLIKEKRETATLKCYPIPRHDTVYWYQQGPGQDPQFLISFYEKMQSDKGSIPDRFSAQQFSDYHSELNMSSLELGDSALYFCASSRTGESLDEQYFGPGTRLTVT.

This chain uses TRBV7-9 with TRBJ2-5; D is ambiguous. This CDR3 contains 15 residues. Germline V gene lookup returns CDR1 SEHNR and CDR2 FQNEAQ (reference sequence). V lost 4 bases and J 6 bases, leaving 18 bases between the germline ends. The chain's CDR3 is CASSSSGRAGQTQYF. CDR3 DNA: TGTGCCAGCAGCTCCTCGGGTAGGGCTGGACAGACCCAGTACTTC.